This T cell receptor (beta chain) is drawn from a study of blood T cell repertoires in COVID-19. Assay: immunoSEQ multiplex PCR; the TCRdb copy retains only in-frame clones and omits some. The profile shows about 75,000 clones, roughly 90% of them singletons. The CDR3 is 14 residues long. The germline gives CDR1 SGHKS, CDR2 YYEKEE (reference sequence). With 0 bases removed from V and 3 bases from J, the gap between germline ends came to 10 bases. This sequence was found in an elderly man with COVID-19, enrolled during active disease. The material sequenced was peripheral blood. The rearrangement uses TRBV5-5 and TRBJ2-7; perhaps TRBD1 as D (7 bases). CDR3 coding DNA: TGTGCCAGCAGCTTGGGACAGGGAGGCTACGAGCAGTACTTC. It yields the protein CASSLGQGGYEQYF.